These 19 T cell receptor beta chains were all obtained from the same sample, sequenced in a study of memory CD4+ T cells and cytomegalovirus serostatus. Assay used: immunoSEQ multiplex PCR; TCRdb lists only in-frame clones, some missing. The sample includes 35,000 to 50,000 clones, 65% to 80% of them seen just once. The sort gate was single viable CD3+CD4+CD8-CD45RO+ cells for memory CD4+ T cells. The sample was memory CD4+ T cells from blood. These receptor sequences come from an adult in good health and CMV-seronegative.

The chain couples TRBV19 to TRBJ2-1; TRBD2 matches at 16 bases. With V trimmed by 10 bases and J by 6 bases, 15 bases remained unmatched. The CDR3 loop spans 18 amino acids. The germline V gene has CDR1 LNHDA and CDR2 SQIVND (reference sequence). The CDR3 sequence: CATMHSGTSGGVGNEQFF. The CDR3 DNA reads TGTGCCACTATGCACTCCGGGACTAGCGGGGGGGTCGGCAATGAGCAGTTCTTC.

V is TRBV6-5 and J is TRBJ1-6, with a possible D match to TRBD1 (5 bases). Between the trimmed V and J ends, which lost 5 bases and 7 bases, there was a span of 12 bases. Germline-derived CDR1 and CDR2 are MNHEY and SVGAGI. The CDR3 covers 14 residues. The CDR3 nucleotides read TGTGCCAGCAGTAAGGGACGGGACAATTCACCCCTCCACTTT. Its protein is CASSKGRDNSPLHF.

The V call is TRBV5-1, the J call TRBJ2-5; 10 bases match TRBD2. The CDR3 contains 14 residues. Trimming took 2 bases from V and 2 from J; bases not matched to a gene: 0. Germline-derived CDR1 and CDR2 are SGHRS and YFSETQ. The CDR3 nucleotides are TGCGCCAGCAGCTTAGCGGGGGGGCAAGAGACCCAGTACTTC. It translates to CASSLAGGQETQYF.

This clone was seen a single time. The V gene is TRBV5-1, the J gene TRBJ1-6, with D unclear. CDR1 is SGHRS, CDR2 YFSETQ, per germline. Trimming cost V 0 bases and J 9 bases, with 13 bases left between them. This CDR3 is built from 15 residues. The CDR3 region is CASSLGVGGGSPLHF. The CDR3 nucleotides read TGCGCCAGCAGCTTGGGGGTCGGCGGTGGTTCACCCCTCCACTTT. Based on the CDR3 plus reference TRBV5-1 and TRBJ1-6, the full variable domain is KAGVTQTPRYLIKTRGQQVTLSCSPISGHRSVSWYQQTPGQGLQFLFEYFSETQRNKGNFPGRFSGRQFSNSRSEMNVSTLELGDSALYLCASSLGVGGGSPLHFGNGTRLTVT.

This rearrangement joins TRBV5-6 to TRBJ1-1; TRBD1 might be the D (5 bases). CDR1 and CDR2 (germline): SGHDT, YYEEEE. V lost 4 bases, J lost 1 base, and 14 bases lay in between. The CDR3 has 15 amino acids. DNA of the CDR3: TGTGCCAGCAGCGTGGGTCAGACAGCGAACACTGAAGCTTTCTTT. Translating gives CASSVGQTANTEAFF.

This clone appeared once. J is TRBJ1-1 and V is TRBV5-4; 9 bases map to TRBD1. This CDR3 region has 14 residues. Germline CDR1 SGHNT, CDR2 YYREEE (reference sequence). Germline trimming cut 0 bases from V and 11 bases from J; bases unmatched to any gene: 8. The chain's CDR3 is CASSLGGTGSLAFF. CDR3 coding DNA: TGTGCCAGCAGCTTGGGGGGGACAGGGAGTTTGGCTTTCTTT. Supplemented by reference TRBV5-4 and TRBJ1-1, the full variable domain reads ETGVTQSPTHLIKTRGQQVTLRCSSQSGHNTVSWYQQALGQGPQFIFQYYREEENGRGNFPPRFSGLQFPNYSSELNVNALELDDSALYLCASSLGGTGSLAFFGQGTRLTVV.

This chain links TRBV6-1 with TRBJ1-1; TRBD1 matches 10 bases. Germline CDR1 reads MNHNS; CDR2 reads SASEGT. The CDR3 sequence is 14 residues long. The ends lost 6 bases at V and 5 bases at J; junction bases unmatched: 6. The CDR3 reads CASRTDRGLTEAFF. DNA of the CDR3: TGTGCCAGCAGAACTGACAGGGGGCTTACTGAAGCTTTCTTT.

The J gene is TRBJ1-5, the V gene TRBV19; 7 bases fit TRBD1. CDR3 length: 14 amino acids. From germline, CDR1 is LNHDA and CDR2 SQIVND (reference sequence). V was clipped by 9 bases and J by 2 bases; unmatched bases: 7. For the CDR3, the DNA is TGTGCCAGCGAAAACAGGGGTCGCAATCAGCCCCAGCATTTT. It yields the protein CASENRGRNQPQHF.

The chain uses TRBV19 and TRBJ1-1; possibly TRBD1 for D (5 bases). CDR3 size: 15 residues. Germline V gene lookup returns CDR1 LNHDA and CDR2 SQIVND (reference sequence). The V end lost 0 bases, the J end lost 5 bases, and 13 bases lay between the germline ends. The CDR3 loop is CASSIDPGVGTEAFF. The CDR3 nucleotides are TGTGCCAGTAGTATAGACCCGGGGGTGGGGACTGAAGCTTTCTTT.

In this sample, this clone turned up once. The chain couples TRBV7-6 to TRBJ2-1; 8 bases map to TRBD2. CDR3 length equals 16 residues. V lost 6 bases to trimming and J lost 2 bases; unmatched junction nucleotides: 9. CDR1 and CDR2 (germline): SGHVS, FNYEAQ. Here the CDR3 reads CASSPIGRGAYNEQFF. The CDR3 coding sequence is TGTGCCAGCAGTCCCATCGGGCGGGGGGCCTACAATGAGCAGTTCTTC.

The rearrangement links TRBV7-2 to TRBJ1-1, with unresolved D. Germline V gene sequence: CDR1 SGHTA, CDR2 FQGNSA. The CDR3 loop spans 14 amino acids. V shed 2 bases and J shed 0 bases, with 7 bases lying between them. The CDR3 DNA sequence: TGTGCCAGCAGCTTACCGGGCCTGAACACTGAAGCTTTCTTT. Protein product: CASSLPGLNTEAFF.

There are a few counts of this clone. The chain uses TRBV2 and TRBJ2-1, with TRBD2 identical over 13 bases. This CDR3 comprises 15 residues. Germline CDR1 SNHLY, CDR2 FYNNEI. Losses at the gene ends were 4 bases for V and 8 bases for J; bases not matched to a gene: 5. The CDR3 sequence is CASSGGTSGAYEQFF. Written as DNA, the CDR3 is TGTGCCAGCAGTGGGGGGACTAGCGGGGCCTATGAGCAGTTCTTC.

V is TRBV5-4 and J is TRBJ1-4, with a weak D call TRBD1 (5 bases). Germline assignment: CDR1 SGHNT and CDR2 YYREEE (reference sequence). There are 14 residues in the CDR3. Trimming removed 5 bases from V and 7 bases from J, with 15 bases in between. The DNA of the CDR3 is TGTGCCAGCAGTAACGACAGACGTCCTGAAAAACTGTTTTTT. Translated: CASSNDRRPEKLFF.

This clone appeared once. V is TRBV27 and J is TRBJ1-6; TRBD1 matches 7 bases. In germline, CDR1 is MNHEY, CDR2 SMNVEV (reference sequence). The length of the CDR3 is 15 residues. Trimming took 2 bases from V and 6 from J; bases not matched to a gene: 4. DNA for the CDR3: TGTGCCAGCAGTTTAGACAGGGAGACTAATTCACCCCTCCACTTT. Protein product: CASSLDRETNSPLHF.

A note on this clone: This CDR3 is also generated by other DNA sequences in the sample. The gene calls are TRBV28 and TRBJ1-1; no definite D call. CDR3 length: 12 residues. Trimming pared 5 bases from V and 3 bases from J, leaving 7 bases between. Germline values: CDR1 MDHEN, CDR2 SYDVKM. CDR3 sequence: CASSLLYTEAFF. For the CDR3, the DNA is TGTGCCAGCAGTCTACTATACACTGAAGCTTTCTTT.

The chain employs TRBV6-1 and TRBJ2-5; 9 bases are a match to TRBD1. The CDR3 spans 14 residues. Germline V gene sequence: CDR1 MNHNS, CDR2 SASEGT. J lost 4 bases, V lost 6 bases, and 6 bases had no gene match. The CDR3, as DNA: TGTGCCAGCAGGGTTACAGGGGGCCGAGAGACCCAGTACTTC. This sequence encodes CASRVTGGRETQYF.

The V and J genes are TRBV9 and TRBJ1-1; 11 bases align to TRBD1. The CDR3 runs 17 residues. With 3 bases clipped from V and 5 bases from J, the junction kept 12 bases outside the gene matches. The germline CDR1 and CDR2 sequences are SGDLS and YYNGEE. The CDR3 DNA is TGTGCCAGCAGCGGACTTAGGGACAGGGGGTTCGGGACTGAAGCTTTCTTT. Encoded protein: CASSGLRDRGFGTEAFF.

The CDR3 DNA reads TGTGCCAGCAGCCAAGACTCAGGCGGTTATACTGAAGCTTTCTTT. Translation gives CASSQDSGGYTEAFF. The chain employs TRBV4-2 and TRBJ1-1; D unclear. Germline CDR1 LGHNA, CDR2 YNFKEQ. V was clipped by 0 bases and J by 5 bases, with 13 bases between them. This CDR3 comprises 15 residues.

The chain links TRBV19 to TRBJ2-7; 8 bases map to TRBD1. CDR1 is LNHDA, CDR2 SQIVND, per germline (reference sequence). This CDR3 region has 14 residues. V lost 7 bases and J lost 3; bases outside the gene matches: 8. The CDR3 reads CASNRGQGYYEQYF. DNA of the CDR3: TGTGCCAGTAACAGAGGACAGGGCTACTACGAGCAGTACTTC.